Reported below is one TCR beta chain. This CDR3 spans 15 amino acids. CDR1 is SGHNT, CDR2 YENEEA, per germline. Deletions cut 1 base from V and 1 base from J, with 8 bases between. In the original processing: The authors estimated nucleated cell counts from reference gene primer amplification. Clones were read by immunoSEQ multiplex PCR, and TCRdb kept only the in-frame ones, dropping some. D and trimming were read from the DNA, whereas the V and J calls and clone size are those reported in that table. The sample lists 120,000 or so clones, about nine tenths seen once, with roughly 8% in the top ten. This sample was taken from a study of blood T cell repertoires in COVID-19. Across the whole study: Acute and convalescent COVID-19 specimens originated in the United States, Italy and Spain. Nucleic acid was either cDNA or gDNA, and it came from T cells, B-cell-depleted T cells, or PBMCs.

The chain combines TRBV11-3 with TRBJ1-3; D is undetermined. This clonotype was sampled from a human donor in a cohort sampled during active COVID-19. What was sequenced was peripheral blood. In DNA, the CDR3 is TGTGCCAGCAGCTTAGGGCGCGGATCTGGAAACACCATATATTTT. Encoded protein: CASSLGRGSGNTIYF.